Sequencing of this T cell receptor beta chain was carried out in a study of blood T cell repertoires in COVID-19. Recovered Cohort 3 donors showed two negative PCRs, clearance, or symptom resolution. The assay was immunoSEQ multiplex PCR, and TCRdb's table has in-frame clones only and misses some. The sample shows 310,000 or so clones, roughly 87% of them seen only once. Germline loops: CDR1 LGHDT, CDR2 YNNKEL (reference sequence). The CDR3 loop spans 14 amino acids. Trimming took 1 base from V and 7 from J; bases not matched to a gene: 4. The rearrangement joins TRBV3-1 (or the pseudogene TRBV3-2) to TRBJ1-2; 9 nucleotides align to TRBD1. The source of this sequence is a woman under 30 who had recovered from COVID-19. The sequenced sample was PBMCs or T cells enriched from blood (not recorded which). This chain's CDR3 is CASSQAQGAGGYTF. Here the CDR3 DNA reads TGTGCCAGCAGCCAAGCACAGGGGGCGGGTGGCTACACCTTC.